Presented here are 28 T cell receptor beta chains from one specimen sequenced in a study of T cells in Graves' hyperthyroidism and ophthalmopathy. Template material for amplifying TCR beta CDR3 regions consisted of RNA transcripts. Carried out on the TCR CDR3, a first-round RT-PCR used the HTBI primer set. TCRdb reanalysed the multiplex PCR reads using MiXCR and keeps one entry per CDR3 protein. The sample yields around 350,000 distinct CDR3 sequences, roughly 19% seen once. The sequencing input was blood. The source is a woman between 18 and 30 years old with Graves' hyperthyroidism.

In this sample, this clonotype turned up many times. This chain joins TRBV5-1 and TRBJ2-5, with a tentative D call TRBD1 (6 bases). The CDR3 is made up of 13 amino acids. Trimming cost V 4 bases and J 5 bases, with 12 bases left between them. The germline CDR1 and CDR2 sequences are SGHRS and YFSETQ. The CDR3 coding sequence is TGCGCCAGCAGCCTGACAGGAGACGAGACCCAGTACTTC. It specifies CASSLTGDETQYF.

This clonotype occurred many times. The chain recombines TRBV11-1 with TRBJ1-2; weak D call: TRBD1 (6 bases). Germline-derived CDR1 and CDR2 are SGHAT and FQDESV (reference sequence). This CDR3 comprises 14 residues. Trimming shortened V by 1 base and J by 4 bases, and 10 bases separated the two germline ends. CDR3 DNA sequence: TGTGCCAGCAGCTTAGATACAGGGTCCTATGGCTACACCTTC. This sequence encodes CASSLDTGSYGYTF.

The sample holds many counts of this clonotype. This chain uses TRBV25-1 with TRBJ1-5; TRBD1 is a possible D gene (6 bases). V was pared by 3 bases and J by 3 bases, with 9 bases between. Germline CDR1 is MGHDK and CDR2 is SYGVNS. The CDR3 extends over 14 amino acids. The CDR3 region is CASSDTGPNQPQHF. The CDR3 DNA is TGTGCCAGCAGTGACACAGGGCCCAATCAGCCCCAGCATTTT. The variable domain in full, with the rest retrieved from reference TRBV25-1 and TRBJ1-5, is EADIYQTPRYLVIGTGKKITLECSQTMGHDKMYWYQQDPGMELHLIHYSYGVNSTEKGDLSSESTVSRIRTEHFPLTLESARPSHTSQYLCASSDTGPNQPQHFGDGTRLSIL.

The chain couples TRBV29-1 to TRBJ2-4; 11 bases match TRBD1. Germline V gives CDR1 SQVTM, CDR2 ANQGSEA. The V gene end was trimmed by 6 bases and the J gene end by 10 bases; junction bases not matched to a gene: 5. The CDR3 has 12 amino acids. Here the CDR3 DNA reads TGCAGCGTCGCCGGGACAGGGGGTATTCAGTACTTC. It codes for CSVAGTGGIQYF. The full variable domain, in which reference TRBV29-1 and TRBJ2-4 provide the parts outside the CDR3, is SAVISQKPSRDICQRGTSLTIQCQVDSQVTMMFWYRQQPGQSLTLIATANQGSEATYESGFVIDKFPISRPNLTFSTLTVSNMSPEDSSIYLCSVAGTGGIQYFGAGTRLSVL.

This clonotype has at least ten counts. J is TRBJ1-5 and V is TRBV15; D is perhaps TRBD1 (5 bases). Germline CDR1 and CDR2: LNHNV and YYDKDF (reference sequence). V dropped 4 bases and J dropped 7 bases, with 26 bases sitting between them. This CDR3 comprises 18 residues. The CDR3 bases are TGTGCCACCAGCACCTCCGAGGGAACAGGAGCGGTTCGGCAGCCCCAGCATTTT. Protein sequence: CATSTSEGTGAVRQPQHF.

About this clonotype: One end of the junction does not line up with germline, which may come from a read error. This chain connects TRBV7-3 to TRBJ1-1; 8 positions match TRBD1. Germline V gene sequence: CDR1 SGHTA, CDR2 FQGTGA. The CDR3 has 13 amino acids. The CDR3 bases are TGTGCCAGCAGCTCGGGACAGGCTCCTGAAGCTTGCTTT. Encoded protein: CASSSGQAPEACF.

This clonotype was counted only a few times. The rearrangement uses TRBV6-1 and TRBJ2-3; TRBD2 matches at 15 bases. Germline loops: CDR1 MNHNS, CDR2 SASEGT. The V segment lost 4 bases and the J segment 4 bases; nucleotides outside the gene matches: 0. This CDR3 is built from 15 residues. The DNA for the CDR3 is TGTGCCAGCAGTGGGACTAGCGGGGGGGCAGATACGCAGTATTTT. Translating gives CASSGTSGGADTQYF.

This clonotype was picked up many times. J is TRBJ2-6 and V is TRBV6-2 or TRBV6-3; no definite D call. Trimming stripped 6 bases from V and 0 bases from J, with 18 bases between. CDR3 size: 18 residues. The V gene's germline CDR1 is MNHEY and CDR2 SVGEGT. The CDR3 sequence is CASSSDRPASSGANVLTF. CDR3 coding DNA: TGTGCCAGCAGCTCTGACCGGCCAGCTAGCTCTGGGGCCAACGTCCTGACTTTC.

This clonotype was found many times. The chain couples TRBV6-1 to TRBJ2-1, with D maybe TRBD1 (6 bases). The CDR3 contains 13 residues. Per the germline V gene, CDR1 is MNHNS and CDR2 is SASEGT. Trimming took off 9 bases at V and 4 bases at J, with 13 bases between the two ends. CDR3 loop: CASRLGQYNEQFF. DNA of the CDR3: TGTGCCAGTCGACTTGGACAGTACAATGAGCAGTTCTTC.

This clonotype was seen a handful of times. The chain is built from TRBV4-2 and TRBJ2-7; 10 nucleotides match TRBD1. Per germline, CDR1 LGHNA and CDR2 YNFKEQ. Losses at the gene ends were 1 base for V and 5 bases for J; bases not matched to a gene: 5. CDR3 size: 15 residues. CDR3 nucleotide sequence: TGTGCCAGCAGCCAAGTAGGGGACAGGGGTGACGAGCAGTACTTC. It encodes CASSQVGDRGDEQYF.

This clonotype came up many times. The chain combines TRBV11-2 with TRBJ1-1; D gene uncertain. Trimming stripped 5 bases from V and 4 bases from J, with 8 bases between. CDR1 SGHAT and CDR2 FQNNGV come from the germline V gene. This CDR3 has 12 residues. For the CDR3, the DNA is TGTGCCAGCAGCAGTATGAGCACTGAAGCTTTCTTT. Protein sequence: CASSSMSTEAFF.

The sample holds many counts of this clonotype. The rearrangement uses TRBV5-1 and TRBJ2-7; D might be TRBD2 (6 bases). V shed 0 bases and J shed 5 bases, with 15 bases lying between them. Germline CDR1 is SGHRS and CDR2 is YFSETQ. CDR3 length: 15 amino acids. CDR3 region: CASSLALPGEDEQYF. In DNA form, the CDR3 reads TGCGCCAGCAGCTTGGCTCTGCCGGGAGAAGACGAGCAGTACTTC.

This clonotype was seen at least ten times. The V and J genes are TRBV27 and TRBJ1-2; weak D call: TRBD1 (6 bases). The CDR3 consists of 15 residues. The V gene lost 8 bases and the J gene lost 4 bases, with 20 bases spanning the gap. Germline CDR1 and CDR2: MNHEY and SMNVEV (reference sequence). This chain's CDR3 is CASGSLQGGVYGYTF. In DNA form, the CDR3 reads TGTGCCAGCGGCAGCCTTCAAGGGGGGGTCTATGGCTACACCTTC.

This clonotype was picked up many times. This chain connects TRBV27 to TRBJ2-2; perhaps TRBD2 as D (6 bases). Trimming shortened V by 5 bases and J by 5 bases, and 12 bases separated the two germline ends. This CDR3 contains 14 residues. Germline assignment: CDR1 MNHEY and CDR2 SMNVEV (reference sequence). The chain's CDR3 is CASSDIGGTGELFF. The DNA for the CDR3 is TGTGCCAGCAGTGATATCGGAGGGACCGGGGAGCTGTTTTTT.

In this sample, this clonotype turned up many times. This could be a read error, since a much larger clone is one nucleotide away. The rearrangement links TRBV10-1 to TRBJ2-5, with D unresolved. The CDR3 loop spans 13 amino acids. The V end lost 4 bases, the J end lost 4 bases, and 10 bases lay between the germline ends. Germline V gene data show CDR1 as WNHNN and CDR2 as SYGVQD (reference sequence). As DNA, the CDR3 is TGCGCCAGCAGTGGGTCGATCGCAGAGACCCAGTACTTC. This codes for CASSGSIAETQYF.

This clonotype has at least ten counts. V and J are TRBV6-5 and TRBJ1-1; D is ambiguous. The CDR3 has 13 amino acids. Trimming cost V 2 bases and J 5 bases, with 9 bases left between them. Germline V lookup: CDR1 MNHEY, CDR2 SVGAGI. CDR3: CASSYDGRTEAFF. The CDR3, as DNA: TGTGCCAGCAGTTACGACGGGAGGACTGAAGCTTTCTTT.

The chain carries TRBV6-2 or TRBV6-3 and TRBJ2-7; 12 nucleotides agree with TRBD2. The V segment lost 0 bases and the J segment 4 bases; nucleotides outside the gene matches: 13. The CDR3 has 19 residues. Germline assignment: CDR1 MNHEY and CDR2 SVGEGT. CDR3 sequence (DNA): TGTGCCAGCAGTTACTCGCCTACTACGTGGACTAGCGGGATTTACGAGCAGTACTTC. Its protein product is CASSYSPTTWTSGIYEQYF.

This clonotype was recorded many times. The rearrangement joins TRBV12-3 or TRBV12-4 to TRBJ1-5, with D possibly being TRBD1 (6 bases). V was cut by 2 bases and J by 3 bases, with 11 bases left in between. This CDR3 contains 15 residues. CDR3 loop: CASSLSGGPNQPQHF. In DNA, the CDR3 is TGTGCCAGCAGTTTAAGCGGGGGCCCCAATCAGCCCCAGCATTTT.

The chain is built from TRBV5-1 and TRBJ2-7, with TRBD2 as a possible D gene (5 bases). Germline CDR1 and CDR2: SGHRS and YFSETQ. The V end lost 0 bases, the J end lost 0 bases, and 10 bases lay between the germline ends. The CDR3 spans 15 residues. CDR3 protein: CASSLVPGISYEQYF. The CDR3 DNA follows: TGCGCCAGCAGCTTGGTCCCGGGGATCTCCTACGAGCAGTACTTC.

This clonotype showed up many times. This chain links TRBV24-1 with TRBJ2-2, with D perhaps TRBD2 (5 bases). Trimming removed 1 base at V and 4 bases at J, with 18 bases between. The CDR3 runs to 18 residues. Germline CDR1 and CDR2: KGHDR and SFDVKD. CDR3 loop: CATSDFRAGRGSTGELFF. The CDR3, as DNA: TGTGCCACCAGTGATTTTAGGGCAGGCCGGGGTTCCACCGGGGAGCTGTTTTTT.

This clonotype occurred many times. A much bigger clone sits one base away, suggesting this may be a read error. The chain's CDR3 is CASRARLAKNIKYF. The CDR3 coding sequence is TGTGCCAGCAGAGCCAGGTTAGCCAAAAACATTAAGTACTTC. The chain employs TRBV12-3 or TRBV12-4 and TRBJ2-4; D call uncertain. This CDR3 spans 14 amino acids.

This clonotype was observed a few times. The chain carries TRBV5-8 and TRBJ1-5; 9 nucleotides agree with TRBD1. This CDR3 is built from 15 residues. Per germline, CDR1 SGHTS and CDR2 YDEGEE. The ends lost 0 bases at V and 15 bases at J; junction bases unmatched: 13. The CDR3 sequence is CASSLEGTGREIWHF. The CDR3 bases are TGTGCCAGCAGCTTGGAAGGGACAGGGCGAGAGATATGGCATTTT.

The V call is TRBV5-1, the J call TRBJ2-7, with no clear D. CDR3 length: 15 residues. The germline V and J ends were trimmed by 4 bases and 3 bases, with 17 bases remaining between them. Per germline, CDR1 SGHRS and CDR2 YFSETQ. Here the CDR3 reads CASSPGLGLNYEQYF. The CDR3 coding sequence is TGCGCCAGCAGCCCCGGGTTAGGATTAAACTACGAGCAGTACTTC.

This clonotype showed up many times. This rearrangement joins TRBV27 to TRBJ1-6; D may be TRBD1 (5 bases). The V end lost 11 bases, the J end lost 9 bases, and 17 bases lay between the germline ends. Germline V lookup: CDR1 MNHEY, CDR2 SMNVEV (reference sequence). The CDR3 runs to 13 residues. The CDR3 sequence is CAAPGPWFSPLHF. The CDR3 coding sequence is TGTGCCGCCCCGGGACCGTGGTTTTCACCCCTCCACTTT.

This rearrangement joins TRBV18 to TRBJ1-1; TRBD1 might be the D (5 bases). Per the germline V gene, CDR1 is KGHSH and CDR2 is LQKENI. The ends were cut back, 1 base at V and 1 base at J, with 10 bases in the middle. CDR3 size: 15 residues. The CDR3, as DNA: TGTGCCAGCTCACCACTGTGGGACCCGAACACTGAAGCTTTCTTT. Residues: CASSPLWDPNTEAFF.

This clonotype was detected many times. This chain links TRBV29-1 with TRBJ1-5; 8 bases agree with TRBD1. V dropped 6 bases and J dropped 4; count of bases not matched to a gene: 5. The CDR3 consists of 13 residues. Per the germline V gene, CDR1 is SQVTM and CDR2 is ANQGSEA. The chain's CDR3 is CSVRGQGNQPQHF. Here the CDR3 DNA reads TGCAGCGTCAGGGGGCAAGGTAATCAGCCCCAGCATTTT.

This clonotype was seen repeatedly, ten times or more. V usage is TRBV7-3 and J usage is TRBJ2-7; a weak D match, TRBD2 (5 bases). Germline assignment: CDR1 SGHTA and CDR2 FQGTGA. The CDR3 length is 13 residues. Trimming cost V 2 bases and J 2 bases, with 7 bases left between them. The CDR3 bases are TGTGCCAGCAGCTTAGCCGGGGCCTACGAGCAGTACTTC. Translation: CASSLAGAYEQYF.

This clonotype was detected a few times. This sequence joins TRBV11-3 and TRBJ2-7, with 7 bases matching TRBD1. There are 13 residues in the CDR3. The germline V gene encodes CDR1 SGHNT and CDR2 YENEEA. After removal of 10 bases from V and 0 bases from J, the junction contained 6 bases not matched to a gene. The CDR3 DNA reads as TGTGCCATTACAGACAGGGACTCCTACGAGCAGTACTTC. As protein: CAITDRDSYEQYF.